The 10 T cell receptor beta chains reported below all come from one sample, sequenced in a study of blood T cell repertoires in COVID-19. The data were produced by immunoSEQ multiplex PCR, yet TCRdb's version contains in-frame clones alone and is incomplete. The sample has some 240,000 clones, roughly 84% seen once. The specimen sequenced was PBMCs or T cells enriched from blood (not recorded which). Receptors were obtained from a woman in her forties or fifties who had been exposed to COVID-19.

The chain is built from TRBV7-6 and TRBJ1-3; D unresolved. The CDR3 spans 15 residues. The germline V and J ends were trimmed by 4 bases and 0 bases, with 10 bases remaining between them. Germline V gene lookup returns CDR1 SGHVS and CDR2 FNYEAQ. DNA of the CDR3: TGTGCCAGCAGCTCAATTCAGGACTCTGGAAACACCATATATTTT. Translating it yields CASSSIQDSGNTIYF.

The chain recombines TRBV5-1 with TRBJ2-3; TRBD2 matches at 8 bases. CDR3 size: 15 residues. The germline gives CDR1 SGHRS, CDR2 YFSETQ. Germline trimming cut 3 bases from V and 3 bases from J; bases unmatched to any gene: 6. The CDR3 DNA follows: TGCGCCAGCAGCTCGGGACTAGGACTGACAGATACGCAGTATTTT. Translation gives CASSSGLGLTDTQYF.

The chain employs TRBV6-1 and TRBJ2-7, with TRBD1 as a possible D gene (6 bases). Trimming took off 2 bases at V and 3 bases at J, with 11 bases between the two ends. This CDR3 has 14 residues. CDR1 and CDR2 from the germline V gene are MNHNS and SASEGT. The CDR3 region has the DNA TGTGCCAGCAGTGAAAGTGGGACATTCTACGAGCAGTACTTC. It yields the protein CASSESGTFYEQYF.

This rearrangement joins TRBV29-1 to TRBJ2-2; D possibly corresponds to TRBD2 (7 bases). CDR3 length: 14 residues. Germline loops: CDR1 SQVTM, CDR2 ANQGSEA. V lost 3 bases to trimming and J lost 5 bases, with 13 bases between them. The CDR3 nucleotides are TGCAGCGTTGAGGGGGGGCGCCGAACCGGGGAGCTGTTTTTT. Its protein product is CSVEGGRRTGELFF.

The chain carries TRBV30 and TRBJ1-6; tentatively, D is TRBD1 (6 bases). Germline V gives CDR1 GTSNPN, CDR2 SVGIG (reference sequence). V shed 7 bases and J shed 8 bases, with 12 bases lying between them. The CDR3 totals 12 residues. The DNA for the CDR3 is TGTGCCTACGGACAGAGCTATTCACCCCTCCACTTT. Translation gives CAYGQSYSPLHF.

Only one count was recorded for this clone. J is TRBJ1-1 and V is TRBV19; D is undetermined. Per germline, CDR1 LNHDA and CDR2 SQIVND (reference sequence). The length of the CDR3 is 13 residues. V was shortened by 6 bases and J by 5 bases, with 13 bases between the two germline ends. CDR3 DNA: TGTGCCAGTAGACCGGCTGAGAGGACTGAAGCTTTCTTT. It specifies CASRPAERTEAFF.

Only one count was recorded for this clone. The chain couples TRBV3-1 (or the pseudogene TRBV3-2) to TRBJ1-1, with 9 bases fitting TRBD1. Germline CDR1 LGHDT, CDR2 YNNKEL (reference sequence). The length of the CDR3 is 17 residues. Trimming cost V 5 bases and J 1 base; bases outside gene matches: 11. The CDR3: CASSDRDRVQANTEAFF. The CDR3 nucleotides read TGTGCCAGCAGCGACCGGGACAGGGTGCAAGCGAACACTGAAGCTTTCTTT.

This clone was recorded once. The chain carries TRBV13 and TRBJ1-1, with 7 bases aligning to TRBD1. This CDR3 contains 13 residues. Trimming removed 2 bases from V and 11 bases from J; junction bases left unmatched: 8. Per the germline V gene, CDR1 is PRHDT and CDR2 is FYEKMQ (reference sequence). The DNA of the CDR3 is TGTGCCAGCAGCTTAAGAGCGACAGGGAAGGCTTTCTTT. Protein product: CASSLRATGKAFF.

V gene TRBV11-2 combines with J gene TRBJ1-6; D remains unclear. Trimming took off 5 bases at V and 9 bases at J, with 8 bases between the two ends. This CDR3 is 12 amino acids long. Germline loops: CDR1 SGHAT, CDR2 FQNNGV. CDR3 region: CASSLSGSPLHF. Written as DNA, the CDR3 is TGTGCCAGCAGCCTTTCGGGTTCACCCCTCCACTTT.

This clone was observed a single time. The chain has TRBV5-4 and TRBJ2-5, with 8 bases matching TRBD1. The germline V gene has CDR1 SGHNT and CDR2 YYREEE (reference sequence). The CDR3 is made up of 15 amino acids. With 4 bases clipped from V and 5 bases from J, the junction kept 10 bases outside the gene matches. The CDR3 is CASSLGQGAGETQYF. The CDR3 nucleotides are TGTGCCAGCAGCCTGGGGCAGGGGGCGGGGGAGACCCAGTACTTC.